This TCR beta chain stems from a study of shared clonotypes between healthy human individuals. After removal of 2 bases from V and 5 bases from J, the junction contained 1 base not matched to a gene. The CDR3 covers 13 residues. CDR1 and CDR2 (germline): SEHNR, FQNEAQ (reference sequence). The protocol was immunoSEQ multiplex PCR, while the TCRdb copy is restricted to in-frame clones and leaves out a portion. The sample records 980,000 or so clones, over 60% being singletons. This receptor was identified in a man younger than 30 in good health. The sequenced material came from memory CD4+ T cells sorted from blood. Subset noted: CD45RA-negative fraction. V gene TRBV7-9 combines with J gene TRBJ1-2; TRBD1 aligns across 8 bases. The DNA of the CDR3 is TGTGCCAGCAGCTTACAGGGGGCTTATGGCTACACCTTC. Its translation: CASSLQGAYGYTF. Combining the CDR3 with reference TRBV7-9 and TRBJ1-2 gives the whole variable domain DTGVSQNPRHKITKRGQNVTFRCDPISEHNRLYWYRQTLGQGPEFLTYFQNEAQLEKSRLLSDRFSAERPKGSFSTLEIQRTEQGDSAMYLCASSLQGAYGYTFGSGTRLTVV.